This entry is about one TCR beta chain. No cognate antigen has been identified for it. Nothing much larger sits one base from this clone, and base qualities are not available. Per the germline V gene (reference sequence), SEHNR is the CDR1 and FQNEAQ is the CDR2. Its CDR3 holds 16 amino acids, cysteine through phenylalanine. Only the CDR3 DNA is retained, 48 bases long and in frame from the first base. V and J are truncated by 3 bases and 3 bases respectively, leaving an intervening sequence of 14 bases. To be selected, patients needed enough residual fresh-frozen tumor tissue and more than two years of available survival data. Although molecular status otherwise differed among the glioblastoma patients, no patient had an isocitrate dehydrogenase mutation. PBMC collection took place before vaccination, two weeks after the third vaccination, and at tumor progression if progression occurred. The Qiagen DNeasy Blood extraction Kit was used for extraction of genomic DNA.

This sample stems from a study of glioma-infiltrating T cells after dendritic cell vaccination (dated by TCRdb to 2016 to 2017). Context from the whole study: Of the 15 glioblastoma patients in the cohort, all drawn from Phase I and II dendritic cell vaccination trials, 9 were newly diagnosed and 6 had recurrent disease. Patients received autologous tumor lysate-pulsed dendritic cell vaccination between about 2002 and 2013. The vaccine was prepared from monocyte-derived dendritic cells that were cultured for seven days with IL-4 and GM-CSF and then pulsed overnight with autologous tumor lysate. Each patient got three intradermal injections of the dendritic cell vaccine, spaced at biweekly intervals, in the arm below the axilla. In glioblastoma patients vaccinated with dendritic cells, deep sequencing of TCR beta CDR3 regions served to measure the amount of tumor-infiltrating lymphocytes and to compare repertoires between tumor and blood. Survival after dendritic cell vaccination was correlated with TCR sequencing metrics such as TIL content and the overlap between tumor and blood repertoires. The study at large found these results: After dendritic cell vaccination, a higher estimated pretreatment TIL content predicted longer time to progression and overall survival. The three-group TCR overlap response model was described as speculative and requiring prospective validation. The cohort was small and heterogeneous, few patients had complete blood and tumor sets, and even fewer had initial-recurrent tumor pairs. TCR clonality showed no direct relationship with survival, which suggests that a diverse polyclonal response may be important.

The immunoSEQ assay amplified TCRB CDR3 regions from 1.5 to 2.5 micrograms of genomic DNA, or from all available DNA when less than that amount was available. Multiplex PCR used 60 forward primers for TCR V beta segments and 13 reverse primers for J beta segments. Synthetic control templates were spiked into each sample at limiting dilution to estimate reads per starting template. The Illumina HiSeq System generated 87 bp sequencing reads. Under the source paper's analysis protocol: PCR and sequencing errors were removed by merging closely related sequences with a nearest neighbor algorithm. TCR overlap was measured as the percentage of unique tumor TCR beta sequences that were also present in the peripheral blood of the same patient. Not all clones reach the TCRdb copy of this immuneACCESS table, which keeps in-frame sequences only. Checked studies attribute under half of the gap to unresolved V genes and leave the rest unexplained. V and J calls and clone size are those listed in that table; D and trimming were worked out from the DNA. The sample table shows tens of thousands of clones, and 85% are seen once. The ten largest clonotypes hold around 10% of the sample.

This receptor was taken from a human donor with glioblastoma. The chain joins TRBV7-9 to TRBJ1-4; the D gene assignment is ambiguous. The sequencing used blood, collected before dendritic cell vaccination. The DNA is as follows: TGTGCCAGCAGCTTTGGGTTGGGCAGTTCTAATGAAAAACTGTTTTTT. This translates into CASSFGLGSSNEKLFF.